These T cell receptor beta chains were read from a single sample in a study of blood T cell repertoires in COVID-19. Clones were read by immunoSEQ multiplex PCR, and TCRdb kept only the in-frame ones, dropping some. The profile shows almost 350,000 clones, roughly 90% of them singletons. Sequenced material: PBMCs or T cells enriched from blood (not recorded which). These receptors came from a woman aged 30 to 39 who had been exposed to COVID-19. CDR3s include the opening cysteine and the closing phenylalanine or tryptophan. The order of the fields is D gene, J gene, V gene, clone size, CDR3 DNA, CDR3 protein. A D gene is named only where the DNA matches it firmly. Where a row states a size, it is once, few, many or the class of an expanded clone; other rows omit it.

d_call: .
j_call: TRBJ2-1
v_call: TRBV14
clone_size: .
cdr3_nt: TGTGCCAGCAGCCTTAGCGGTAGCTCCTACAATGAGCAGTTCTTC
cdr3_aa: CASSLSGSSYNEQFF

d_call: TRBD1
j_call: TRBJ1-4
v_call: TRBV6-5
clone_size: .
cdr3_nt: TGTGCCAGCAGTTACTTTTCGGACAGGGCTAATGAAAAACTGTTTTTT
cdr3_aa: CASSYFSDRANEKLFF

d_call: .
j_call: TRBJ1-3
v_call: TRBV19
clone_size: .
cdr3_nt: TGTGCCAGTAGTATACAATCAGGATCTGGAAACACCATATATTTT
cdr3_aa: CASSIQSGSGNTIYF

d_call: TRBD1
j_call: TRBJ2-7
v_call: TRBV7-3
clone_size: .
cdr3_nt: TGTGCCAGCAGCTCCGCCGGGACAGGGTGGAACGAGCAGTACTTC
cdr3_aa: CASSSAGTGWNEQYF

d_call: .
j_call: TRBJ1-5
v_call: TRBV15
clone_size: .
cdr3_nt: TGTGCCACCAGCAGAGTCCCGGGGCAGCCCCAGCATTTT
cdr3_aa: CATSRVPGQPQHF

d_call: TRBD1
j_call: TRBJ1-2
v_call: TRBV12-3/TRBV12-4
clone_size: .
cdr3_nt: TGTGCCAGCAGTTTAGGCAGGGGGAATGGCTACACCTTC
cdr3_aa: CASSLGRGNGYTF

d_call: .
j_call: TRBJ2-5
v_call: TRBV20-1
clone_size: .
cdr3_nt: TGCAGTGCTAGTCGGTCTCCCCTAACTTCAGAGACCCAGTACTTC
cdr3_aa: CSASRSPLTSETQYF

d_call: .
j_call: TRBJ1-2
v_call: TRBV29-1
clone_size: .
cdr3_nt: TGCAGCGTTGCGGGGGGCGCAGGGAATGGCTACACCTTC
cdr3_aa: CSVAGGAGNGYTF

d_call: TRBD1
j_call: TRBJ2-5
v_call: TRBV5-8
clone_size: .
cdr3_nt: TGTGCCAGCAGACGGACAGGGGGCGAGACCCAGTACTTC
cdr3_aa: CASRRTGGETQYF

d_call: TRBD1
j_call: TRBJ1-4
v_call: TRBV19
clone_size: .
cdr3_nt: TGTGCCAGTAGTATTCCCAACCACAGGGGGGAAAAACTGTTTTTT
cdr3_aa: CASSIPNHRGEKLFF

d_call: TRBD1
j_call: TRBJ2-6
v_call: TRBV19
clone_size: .
cdr3_nt: TGTGCCAGTAGTATATATACAGGGGCTGGGGCCAACGTCCTGACTTTC
cdr3_aa: CASSIYTGAGANVLTF

d_call: TRBD1
j_call: TRBJ1-4
v_call: TRBV6-5
clone_size: once
cdr3_nt: TGTGCCAGCAGTTACGCCGGGACAGTTGAAAAACTGTTTTTT
cdr3_aa: CASSYAGTVEKLFF

d_call: .
j_call: TRBJ2-3
v_call: TRBV4-1
clone_size: .
cdr3_nt: TGCGCCAGCAGCGCCCCGGGGGACCCTCCAGATACGCAGTATTTT
cdr3_aa: CASSAPGDPPDTQYF

d_call: TRBD2
j_call: TRBJ2-1
v_call: TRBV18
clone_size: .
cdr3_nt: TGTGCCAGCTCACCCCGACTAGCGGATTACAATGAGCAGTTCTTC
cdr3_aa: CASSPRLADYNEQFF

d_call: .
j_call: TRBJ2-2
v_call: TRBV28
clone_size: .
cdr3_nt: TGTGCCAGCAGTTTAATTTTTGGGACTGCGGCCACCGGGGAGCTGTTTTTT
cdr3_aa: CASSLIFGTAATGELFF

d_call: .
j_call: TRBJ2-7
v_call: TRBV5-6
clone_size: .
cdr3_nt: TGTGCCAGCAGCTTAGGACAGCCCCCTGTCGAGCAGTACTTC
cdr3_aa: CASSLGQPPVEQYF

d_call: TRBD1
j_call: TRBJ1-1
v_call: TRBV5-1
clone_size: .
cdr3_nt: TGCGCCAGCAGCTTGGCAGGGGGCGATGGCACTGAAGCTTTCTTT
cdr3_aa: CASSLAGGDGTEAFF

d_call: .
j_call: TRBJ2-2
v_call: TRBV9
clone_size: .
cdr3_nt: TGTGCCAGCAGCGTAGCTGCCCAGCCAGGAACCGGGGAGCTGTTTTTT
cdr3_aa: CASSVAAQPGTGELFF

d_call: TRBD1
j_call: TRBJ1-2
v_call: TRBV7-2
clone_size: .
cdr3_nt: TGTGCCAGCAGTTTTCTCGGGACAGGGGCTTATGGCTACACCTTC
cdr3_aa: CASSFLGTGAYGYTF

d_call: TRBD1
j_call: TRBJ2-7
v_call: TRBV24-1
clone_size: .
cdr3_nt: TGTGCCACCAGTGCCCGGGACAGCTTTTCCTACGAGCAGTACTTC
cdr3_aa: CATSARDSFSYEQYF

d_call: TRBD2
j_call: TRBJ2-3
v_call: TRBV11-2
clone_size: .
cdr3_nt: TGTGCCAGCAGCGCCGTCTTGCTAGCGGGAGTTATGACAGATACGCAGTATTTT
cdr3_aa: CASSAVLLAGVMTDTQYF

d_call: TRBD2
j_call: TRBJ2-2
v_call: TRBV10-3
clone_size: .
cdr3_nt: TGTGCCATCAGTGAGTCCCTGGGACTAGCGGGAGCCAGTACCGGGGAGCTGTTTTTT
cdr3_aa: CAISESLGLAGASTGELFF

d_call: TRBD2
j_call: TRBJ2-1
v_call: TRBV7-3
clone_size: .
cdr3_nt: TGTGCCAGCAGCTTAAAGGGCGGGAGGCCGGTGGATGAGCAGTTCTTC
cdr3_aa: CASSLKGGRPVDEQFF

d_call: .
j_call: TRBJ2-1
v_call: TRBV7-3
clone_size: once
cdr3_nt: TGTGCCAGCAGCTTAGCGGGTACTACCGGGGGCTACAATGAGCAGTTCTTC
cdr3_aa: CASSLAGTTGGYNEQFF

d_call: .
j_call: TRBJ2-7
v_call: TRBV6-5
clone_size: .
cdr3_nt: TGTGCCAGCAGTTACTCAGGGGTCATCTACGAGCAGTACTTC
cdr3_aa: CASSYSGVIYEQYF

d_call: .
j_call: TRBJ1-1
v_call: TRBV2
clone_size: .
cdr3_nt: TGTGCCAGCAGGGAAGACGGGAGACCTGAAGCTTTCTTT
cdr3_aa: CASREDGRPEAFF

d_call: TRBD2
j_call: TRBJ2-4
v_call: TRBV27
clone_size: .
cdr3_nt: TGTGCCAGCAGTTCAGCGGGACTAGGCAAAAACATTCAGTACTTC
cdr3_aa: CASSSAGLGKNIQYF

d_call: .
j_call: TRBJ1-6
v_call: TRBV5-5
clone_size: .
cdr3_nt: TGTGCCAGCAGCCCCGGTGGGGCCTTTAATTCACCCCTCCACTTT
cdr3_aa: CASSPGGAFNSPLHF

d_call: TRBD2
j_call: TRBJ2-2
v_call: TRBV18
clone_size: .
cdr3_nt: TGTGCCAGCTCAGCCGTACGGGAGGGAGCTTTGTCCGGGGAGCTGTTTTTT
cdr3_aa: CASSAVREGALSGELFF

d_call: .
j_call: TRBJ1-5
v_call: TRBV11-3
clone_size: .
cdr3_nt: TGTGCCAGCAGCATGGAGACAGGACAGCCCCAGCATTTT
cdr3_aa: CASSMETGQPQHF

d_call: .
j_call: TRBJ1-4
v_call: TRBV28
clone_size: .
cdr3_nt: TGTGCCAGCAGTTTTCCCGGGACATTTATCACAACTAATGAAAAACTGTTTTTT
cdr3_aa: CASSFPGTFITTNEKLFF

d_call: TRBD1
j_call: TRBJ1-1
v_call: TRBV5-1
clone_size: .
cdr3_nt: TGCGCCAGCAGCCAGACAGGGGTGGTGGCTGAAGCTTTCTTT
cdr3_aa: CASSQTGVVAEAFF

d_call: TRBD2
j_call: TRBJ2-3
v_call: TRBV9
clone_size: .
cdr3_nt: TGTGCCAGCAGCGAGCGGGACGTCGGAACTAGCACAGATACGCAGTATTTT
cdr3_aa: CASSERDVGTSTDTQYF

d_call: .
j_call: TRBJ2-2
v_call: TRBV27
clone_size: .
cdr3_nt: TGTGCCAGCAGTTTTCAGTTGGGAGGCACCGGGGAGCTGTTTTTT
cdr3_aa: CASSFQLGGTGELFF

d_call: .
j_call: TRBJ1-4
v_call: TRBV4-1
clone_size: .
cdr3_nt: TGCGCCAGCAGCCAAGAGGCGGGCCCCAATGAAAAACTGTTTTTT
cdr3_aa: CASSQEAGPNEKLFF

d_call: TRBD1
j_call: TRBJ2-5
v_call: TRBV15
clone_size: once
cdr3_nt: TGTGCCACCAGCACTAAGGGACAGGGGCAAGAGACCCAGTACTTC
cdr3_aa: CATSTKGQGQETQYF

d_call: TRBD2
j_call: TRBJ2-1
v_call: TRBV5-1
clone_size: .
cdr3_nt: TGCGCCAGCAGCACGCGACTAGCAGGCCCTAACAATGAGCAGTTCTTC
cdr3_aa: CASSTRLAGPNNEQFF

d_call: .
j_call: TRBJ1-4
v_call: TRBV19
clone_size: .
cdr3_nt: TGTGCCAGTAGTATCGGGGGATTGGCGGCTAATGAAAAACTGTTTTTT
cdr3_aa: CASSIGGLAANEKLFF

d_call: TRBD2
j_call: TRBJ2-2
v_call: TRBV11-2
clone_size: .
cdr3_nt: TGTGCCAGCAGCCCCCCGACGGGAGGCGCCGGGGAGCTGTTTTTT
cdr3_aa: CASSPPTGGAGELFF

d_call: TRBD2
j_call: TRBJ2-1
v_call: TRBV10-3
clone_size: .
cdr3_nt: TGTGCCATCAGTGAGTCCCCTAGCGGGACGTCTCGCTCCTACAATGAGCAGTTCTTC
cdr3_aa: CAISESPSGTSRSYNEQFF

d_call: TRBD1
j_call: TRBJ1-1
v_call: TRBV7-6
clone_size: .
cdr3_nt: TGTGCCAGCAGCCTGCCCCCCCGGGACAGGGGGCGCTTGGAAGCTTTCTTT
cdr3_aa: CASSLPPRDRGRLEAFF

d_call: .
j_call: TRBJ2-5
v_call: TRBV15
clone_size: .
cdr3_nt: TGTGCCACCAGCACCCTCCAACAGGGTTCAGGGGAGACCCAGTACTTC
cdr3_aa: CATSTLQQGSGETQYF

d_call: .
j_call: TRBJ1-5
v_call: TRBV18
clone_size: .
cdr3_nt: TGTGCCAGCTCACTCTTACCCGGTCAGCCCCAGCATTTT
cdr3_aa: CASSLLPGQPQHF

d_call: TRBD2
j_call: TRBJ2-5
v_call: TRBV10-3
clone_size: .
cdr3_nt: TGTGCCATCAGTGAGTCGACTAGCGGGGACCAAGAGACCCAGTACTTC
cdr3_aa: CAISESTSGDQETQYF

d_call: TRBD1
j_call: TRBJ1-6
v_call: TRBV18
clone_size: .
cdr3_nt: TGTGCCAGCTCCCGGGGGGGACAGGGGCTTCAGCCCCTCCACTTT
cdr3_aa: CASSRGGQGLQPLHF

d_call: TRBD1
j_call: TRBJ1-1
v_call: TRBV3-1/TRBV3-2
clone_size: once
cdr3_nt: TGTGCCAGCAGCCCGACAGGGTTCGACACTGAAGCTTTCTTT
cdr3_aa: CASSPTGFDTEAFF

d_call: .
j_call: TRBJ1-4
v_call: TRBV28
clone_size: once
cdr3_nt: TGTGCCAGCAACTCCGGGGGTTCGGATGAAAAACTGTTTTTT
cdr3_aa: CASNSGGSDEKLFF